These 12 T cell receptor beta chains share one sample of origin, sequenced in a study of T cell changes during pregnancy in multiple sclerosis. Profiling relied on immunoSEQ multiplex PCR, and the TCRdb table lists in-frame clones only, not all of them. The sample carries about 41,000 clones, nearly 90% recorded once. The sample consisted of CD4+ T cells from peripheral blood mononuclear cells, taken in the first trimester of pregnancy. The receptor source for this set is a female donor with multiple sclerosis, enrolled in a pregnancy study.

As DNA, the CDR3 is TGTGCCAGCAGCCTTACCCGACAGGGGGCCGGAAAACTGTTTTTT. Protein sequence: CASSLTRQGAGKLFF. The rearrangement joins TRBV28 to TRBJ1-4; TRBD1 aligns across 10 bases. J lost 10 bases, V lost 6 bases, and 11 bases had no gene match. Germline assignment: CDR1 MDHEN and CDR2 SYDVKM. CDR3 length: 15 amino acids. The full variable domain, its missing parts supplied by reference TRBV28 and TRBJ1-4, is DVKVTQSSRYLVKRTGEKVFLECVQDMDHENMFWYRQDPGLGLRLIYFSYDVKMKEKGDIPEGYSVSREKKERFSLILESASTNQTSMYLCASSLTRQGAGKLFFGSGTQLSVL.

The V and J genes are TRBV27 and TRBJ2-2; D uncertain. The V end was cut by 0 bases, the J end by 3 bases, with 14 bases between. The germline gives CDR1 MNHEY, CDR2 SMNVEV (reference sequence). The CDR3 loop spans 17 amino acids. The CDR3 loop is CASSLSEPRMDTGELFF. The CDR3 DNA reads as TGTGCCAGCAGTTTATCGGAGCCAAGGATGGACACCGGGGAGCTGTTTTTT.

The J gene is TRBJ2-1, the V gene TRBV5-1; 9 bases align to TRBD1. From germline, CDR1 is SGHRS and CDR2 YFSETQ. The CDR3 length is 16 residues. The V segment lost 4 bases and the J segment 6 bases; nucleotides outside the gene matches: 11. CDR3 sequence reads: CASSDKWDRVVNEQFF. The DNA for the CDR3 is TGCGCCAGCAGCGATAAATGGGACAGGGTGGTCAATGAGCAGTTCTTC.

Points on this clone: Additional DNA sequences in this sample encode the identical CDR3. V gene TRBV9 combines with J gene TRBJ2-7; tentative D call: TRBD2 (6 bases). Trimming removed 0 bases from V and 6 bases from J, with 7 bases in between. This CDR3 spans 12 amino acids. Germline V gene data show CDR1 as SGDLS and CDR2 as YYNGEE. The CDR3 coding sequence is TGTGCCAGCAGCGTAGTGGGAGGCGAGCAGTACTTC. Translation: CASSVVGGEQYF.

The chain employs TRBV4-1 and TRBJ2-1; TRBD2 agrees at 13 bases. J was trimmed by 10 bases and V by 1 base; bases with no gene match: 10. The germline CDR1 and CDR2 sequences are MGHRA and YSYEKL. This CDR3 comprises 17 residues. In nucleotides, the CDR3 is TGCGCCAGCAGCCAAGCTCAAGGACTAGCGGGAGCGGGCGAGCAGTTCTTC. Translated: CASSQAQGLAGAGEQFF.

The chain recombines TRBV19 with TRBJ1-5, with a weak D call TRBD1 (6 bases). With 4 bases removed from V and 6 bases from J, the gap between germline ends came to 16 bases. The CDR3 spans 15 residues. Per the germline V gene, CDR1 is LNHDA and CDR2 is SQIVND (reference sequence). Here the CDR3 reads CASSTRHQGGQPQHF. For the CDR3, the DNA is TGTGCCAGTAGTACCCGCCATCAAGGGGGTCAGCCCCAGCATTTT.

The rearrangement uses TRBV28 and TRBJ1-3; D perhaps matches TRBD1 (5 bases). This CDR3 comprises 14 residues. V was shortened by 2 bases and J by 3 bases, with 8 bases between the two germline ends. Germline V gene sequence: CDR1 MDHEN, CDR2 SYDVKM. In DNA form, the CDR3 reads TGTGCCAGCAGTTTAGGGGGGAGTGGAAACACCATATATTTT. This codes for CASSLGGSGNTIYF.

V gene TRBV27 combines with J gene TRBJ2-3; D unresolved. This CDR3 region has 11 residues. Per the germline V gene, CDR1 is MNHEY and CDR2 is SMNVEV (reference sequence). V lost 5 bases, J lost 5 bases, and 5 bases lay in between. CDR3 sequence: CASSRLDTQYF. Written as DNA, the CDR3 is TGTGCCAGCAGTCGTTTAGATACGCAGTATTTT.

The gene calls are TRBV15 and TRBJ2-7; the match to TRBD2 covers 7 bases. This CDR3 is built from 16 residues. The V segment lost 0 bases and the J segment 1 base; nucleotides outside the gene matches: 6. Germline V gene data show CDR1 as LNHNV and CDR2 as YYDKDF (reference sequence). The CDR3 loop is CATSRELAGVSYEQYF. The CDR3 DNA sequence: TGTGCCACCAGCAGAGAGTTGGCGGGAGTTTCCTACGAGCAGTACTTC.

This rearrangement joins TRBV9 to TRBJ2-1; 11 bases map to TRBD2. The CDR3 has 15 amino acids. CDR1 is SGDLS and CDR2 is YYNGEE in the germline V gene. V gave up 1 base and J gave up 4 bases; unmatched junction bases: 1. The DNA for the CDR3 is TGTGCCAGCAGCGTATCTAGCGGGGGGTACAATGAGCAGTTCTTC. As protein: CASSVSSGGYNEQFF. The variable domain in full, with the rest retrieved from reference TRBV9 and TRBJ2-1, is DSGVTQTPKHLITATGQRVTLRCSPRSGDLSVYWYQQSLDQGLQFLIQYYNGEERAKGNILERFSAQQFPDLHSELNLSSLELGDSALYFCASSVSSGGYNEQFFGPGTRLTVL.

This clone was recorded only once. This chain joins TRBV4-3 and TRBJ2-7, with TRBD2 as a possible D gene (5 bases). This CDR3 has 14 amino acids. V was pared by 1 base and J by 5 bases, with 12 bases between. Per the germline V gene, CDR1 is LGHNA and CDR2 is YSLEER. The CDR3 spells CASSQGPPGDEQYF. The CDR3 DNA follows: TGCGCCAGCAGCCAAGGACCTCCCGGGGACGAGCAGTACTTC.

For this clone: The same CDR3 also results from other DNA sequences found in this sample. The V call is TRBV7-2, the J call TRBJ2-1; 9 bases align to TRBD2. Trimming took 1 base from V and 6 from J; bases not matched to a gene: 4. The CDR3 totals 15 residues. The germline V gene has CDR1 SGHTA and CDR2 FQGNSA. In nucleotides, the CDR3 is TGTGCCAGCAGCTTAGGAGGAGCGGGAGGCAATGAGCAGTTCTTC. It yields the protein CASSLGGAGGNEQFF.